These 30 T cell receptor beta chains came from one sample sequenced in a study of blood T cell repertoires in COVID-19. The assay was immunoSEQ multiplex PCR, and TCRdb's table has in-frame clones only and misses some. The sample lists a few hundred thousand clones; about 92% were seen once. Sequenced input: peripheral blood. Every receptor here comes from a woman in her sixties with COVID-19, enrolled during active disease.

This clone occurred once. The J gene is TRBJ2-2, the V gene TRBV19, with 13 bases fitting TRBD2. Trimming removed 7 bases from V and 3 bases from J; junction bases left unmatched: 2. The CDR3 is 15 amino acids. CDR1 LNHDA and CDR2 SQIVND come from the germline V gene (reference sequence). CDR3 DNA: TGTGCCAGTACGACTAGCGGGGGGTACACCGGGGAGCTGTTTTTT. Translation: CASTTSGGYTGELFF.

The chain couples TRBV19 to TRBJ1-1; 8 positions agree with TRBD1. CDR3 size: 13 residues. Germline V gene sequence: CDR1 LNHDA, CDR2 SQIVND (reference sequence). Here the CDR3 reads CASGQGRNTEAFF. The CDR3 coding sequence is TGTGCGTCCGGACAGGGAAGGAACACTGAAGCTTTCTTT.

The V gene is TRBV28, the J gene TRBJ1-2; TRBD1 aligns across 11 bases. Germline CDR1 reads MDHEN; CDR2 reads SYDVKM. The CDR3 contains 15 residues. Unmatched junction bases numbered 5, after V lost 2 bases and J lost 6 bases. In DNA form, the CDR3 reads TGTGCCAGCAGTTTAGGGGGACAGGGGGTGAATGGCTACACCTTC. It is translated as CASSLGGQGVNGYTF.

The CDR3 is CASSEFSGGYQETQYF. DNA of the CDR3: TGTGCCAGCAGTGAATTTAGCGGGGGTTACCAAGAGACCCAGTACTTC. The gene calls are TRBV25-1 and TRBJ2-5, with TRBD2 matching 9 bases. Germline V gene data show CDR1 as MGHDK and CDR2 as SYGVNS. After removal of 1 base from V and 0 bases from J, the junction contained 3 bases not matched to a gene. This CDR3 has 16 residues.

The J gene is TRBJ2-5, the V gene TRBV10-3; D perhaps matches TRBD1 (5 bases). With 3 bases removed from V and 1 base from J, the gap between germline ends came to 12 bases. The germline CDR1 and CDR2 sequences are ENHRY and SYGVKD. CDR3 length equals 15 residues. This chain's CDR3 is CAISDPTELQETQYF. DNA for the CDR3: TGTGCCATCAGTGACCCGACAGAGCTCCAAGAGACCCAGTACTTC.

The V call is TRBV5-1, the J call TRBJ1-1, with a weak D call TRBD1 (6 bases). This CDR3 region has 16 residues. With 5 bases removed from V and 1 base from J, the gap between germline ends came to 18 bases. Per germline, CDR1 SGHRS and CDR2 YFSETQ. CDR3 sequence reads: CASSSGGGQQNTEAFF. CDR3 DNA: TGCGCCAGCAGTTCGGGAGGAGGACAGCAGAACACTGAAGCTTTCTTT.

This clone was seen only once. V and J are TRBV7-6 and TRBJ2-2; weak D call: TRBD2 (5 bases). CDR1 and CDR2 from the germline V gene are SGHVS and FNYEAQ. V lost 5 bases, J lost 4 bases, and 23 bases lay in between. The CDR3 loop spans 18 amino acids. The CDR3: CASSPRTDNDPSTGELFF. DNA of the CDR3: TGTGCCAGCAGCCCTCGGACTGATAACGATCCCTCCACCGGGGAGCTGTTTTTT. Together with reference TRBV7-6 and TRBJ2-2, the CDR3 gives the full variable domain: GAGVSQSPRYKVTKRGQDVALRCDPISGHVSLYWYRQALGQGPEFLTYFNYEAQQDKSGLPNDRFSAERPEGSISTLTIQRTEQRDSAMYRCASSPRTDNDPSTGELFFGEGSRLTVL.

The rearrangement uses TRBV27 and TRBJ2-7; D unclear. The CDR3 extends over 14 amino acids. Germline CDR1 reads MNHEY; CDR2 reads SMNVEV (reference sequence). Trimming removed 6 bases at V and 0 bases at J, with 12 bases between. The CDR3 bases are TGTGCCAGCAGGGAGAACTTATACTCCTACGAGCAGTACTTC. Its translation is CASRENLYSYEQYF.

The chain uses TRBV28 and TRBJ1-5, with 8 positions matching TRBD1. J gave up 5 bases and V 6 bases, and 12 bases lay outside the gene matches. CDR1 MDHEN and CDR2 SYDVKM come from the germline V gene. This CDR3 is 16 amino acids long. The CDR3 DNA reads TGTGCCAGCAGAGATTGGACAGGGATGGGCCATCAGCCCCAGCATTTT. This sequence encodes CASRDWTGMGHQPQHF. Supplemented by reference TRBV28 and TRBJ1-5, the full variable domain reads DVKVTQSSRYLVKRTGEKVFLECVQDMDHENMFWYRQDPGLGLRLIYFSYDVKMKEKGDIPEGYSVSREKKERFSLILESASTNQTSMYLCASRDWTGMGHQPQHFGDGTRLSIL.

J is TRBJ1-5 and V is TRBV5-6; 7 bases are shared with TRBD1. The CDR3 length is 17 residues. CDR1 is SGHDT, CDR2 YYEEEE, per germline. V was pared by 0 bases and J by 4 bases, with 10 bases of the junction left unmatched. CDR3 sequence: CASSLAGRGRRNQPQHF. The CDR3 nucleotides read TGTGCCAGCAGCTTGGCCGGAAGGGGGCGAAGGAATCAGCCCCAGCATTTT.

The chain links TRBV5-1 to TRBJ1-4; D might be TRBD1 (5 bases). V was pared by 4 bases and J by 8 bases, with 18 bases between. The CDR3 loop spans 15 amino acids. CDR1 and CDR2 (germline): SGHRS, YFSETQ. The CDR3 bases are TGCGCCAGCAGCCCGGGACTGCTCTCAGGGGAAAAACTGTTTTTT. Encoded protein: CASSPGLLSGEKLFF.

This rearrangement joins TRBV6-5 to TRBJ1-2; 10 bases align to TRBD1. The CDR3 spans 15 residues. With 6 bases clipped from V and 3 bases from J, the junction kept 7 bases outside the gene matches. Germline loops: CDR1 MNHEY, CDR2 SVGAGI. CDR3: CASRRQGAGYYGYTF. CDR3 sequence (DNA): TGTGCCAGCAGAAGACAGGGGGCGGGGTACTATGGCTACACCTTC.

This clone was found once. Additional DNA sequences in this sample encode the identical CDR3. This sequence joins TRBV29-1 and TRBJ1-1, with unresolved D. The CDR3 totals 11 residues. Germline CDR1 is SQVTM and CDR2 is ANQGSEA. Trimming took off 6 bases at V and 5 bases at J, with 10 bases between the two ends. CDR3 loop: CSVRGGTEAFF. As DNA, the CDR3 is TGCAGCGTCCGAGGAGGTACTGAAGCTTTCTTT. Combining the CDR3 with reference TRBV29-1 and TRBJ1-1 gives the whole variable domain SAVISQKPSRDICQRGTSLTIQCQVDSQVTMMFWYRQQPGQSLTLIATANQGSEATYESGFVIDKFPISRPNLTFSTLTVSNMSPEDSSIYLCSVRGGTEAFFGQGTRLTVV.

This chain links TRBV3-1 (or the pseudogene TRBV3-2) with TRBJ2-7; 14 bases align to TRBD2. The germline gives CDR1 LGHDT, CDR2 YNNKEL (reference sequence). The CDR3 runs 17 residues. The trim removed 6 bases at V and 1 base at J, leaving 8 bases unmatched. CDR3 in DNA: TGTGCCAGCAGTCCGGGACTAGCGGGGGCGACTTCCTACGAGCAGTACTTC. Residues: CASSPGLAGATSYEQYF.

J is TRBJ2-2 and V is TRBV5-1, with D perhaps matching TRBD1 (6 bases). Trimming cost V 5 bases and J 2 bases, with 10 bases left between them. This CDR3 spans 14 amino acids. The germline V gene encodes CDR1 SGHRS and CDR2 YFSETQ. The CDR3 DNA sequence: TGCGCCAGCAGTCGGGACACCAACACCGGGGAGCTGTTTTTT. Amino acid sequence: CASSRDTNTGELFF.

The chain combines TRBV19 with TRBJ1-5; D ambiguous. The germline V gene has CDR1 LNHDA and CDR2 SQIVND (reference sequence). Trimming took 2 bases from V and 5 from J, leaving 10 bases between them. The CDR3 extends over 14 amino acids. The CDR3 is CASSIRRYDQPQHF. CDR3 bases: TGTGCCAGTAGTATAAGGAGGTACGATCAGCCCCAGCATTTT.

V usage is TRBV6-5 and J usage is TRBJ1-1; possibly TRBD1 for D (5 bases). The length of the CDR3 is 14 residues. Germline V gives CDR1 MNHEY, CDR2 SVGAGI. V was cut by 2 bases and J by 0 bases, with 7 bases left in between. The CDR3 spells CASSYKDMNTEAFF. For the CDR3, the DNA is TGTGCCAGCAGTTACAAGGACATGAACACTGAAGCTTTCTTT.

The rearrangement links TRBV12-5 to TRBJ1-1; tentative D call: TRBD1 (6 bases). The CDR3 length is 12 residues. V was trimmed by 6 bases and J by 4 bases, leaving 9 bases between them. Germline-derived CDR1 and CDR2 are LGHNT and FRNRAP. The CDR3 DNA is TGTGCTAGTGGCATAGGGGGCACTGAAGCTTTCTTT. Amino acids: CASGIGGTEAFF.

V and J are TRBV3-1 (or the pseudogene TRBV3-2) and TRBJ2-2; the match to TRBD2 covers 8 bases. CDR3 size: 18 residues. Germline V CDR1 and CDR2: LGHDT, YNNKEL (reference sequence). V trimming: 4 bases; J trimming: 2 bases; junction bases outside the gene matches: 12. In DNA form, the CDR3 reads TGTGCCAGCAGCCGCCCCAGGACGAGCGGGGGTAACACCGGGGAGCTGTTTTTT. Translated, it gives CASSRPRTSGGNTGELFF.

J is TRBJ2-5 and V is TRBV7-3; TRBD1 agrees at 7 bases. CDR1 SGHTA and CDR2 FQGTGA come from the germline V gene. The CDR3 is 15 residues long. Unmatched junction bases numbered 10, after V lost 4 bases and J lost 5 bases. In nucleotides, the CDR3 is TGTGCCAGCAGCTCGGGACAGAGCGGATCGGAGACCCAGTACTTC. This sequence encodes CASSSGQSGSETQYF.

This clone showed up just a few times. Other DNA variants within this sample encode the same CDR3. J is TRBJ1-1 and V is TRBV11-3; D is ambiguous. V was cut by 0 bases and J by 5 bases, with 7 bases left in between. The CDR3 contains 13 residues. CDR1 SGHNT and CDR2 YENEEA come from the germline V gene. The CDR3 sequence is CASSLDRGTEAFF. For the CDR3, the DNA is TGTGCCAGCAGCTTAGATAGAGGAACTGAAGCTTTCTTT.

This clone has only one observation. This rearrangement joins TRBV10-3 to TRBJ1-2, with D perhaps matching TRBD1 (6 bases). Germline CDR1 reads ENHRY; CDR2 reads SYGVKD. V dropped 5 bases and J dropped 1 base, with 8 bases sitting between them. This CDR3 spans 13 amino acids. The CDR3 region is CAISQQGNYGYTF. Written as DNA, the CDR3 is TGTGCCATCAGTCAACAGGGTAACTATGGCTACACCTTC.

The table lists this clone with a count of one. The rearrangement uses TRBV4-2 and TRBJ2-7, with 10 positions matching TRBD2. The CDR3 spans 16 residues. Germline V gene sequence: CDR1 LGHNA, CDR2 YNFKEQ. J lost 0 bases, V lost 4 bases, and 6 bases had no gene match. The chain's CDR3 is CASSLALAGSSYEQYF. CDR3 in DNA: TGTGCCAGCAGCCTAGCACTAGCGGGGAGCTCCTACGAGCAGTACTTC.

The gene calls are TRBV19 and TRBJ1-5; TRBD1 matches at 9 bases. V gave up 10 bases and J gave up 6 bases; unmatched junction bases: 7. The CDR3 is 13 residues long. The germline gives CDR1 LNHDA, CDR2 SQIVND (reference sequence). The CDR3, as DNA: TGTGCCACGGACAGGGGCGAGCGTCAGCCCCAGCATTTT. This sequence encodes CATDRGERQPQHF.

The rearrangement uses TRBV5-1 and TRBJ1-1; D call uncertain. Germline-derived CDR1 and CDR2 are SGHRS and YFSETQ. The CDR3 is 16 amino acids. V dropped 0 bases and J dropped 4 bases, with 16 bases sitting between them. The chain's CDR3 is CASSLAGPTVGTEAFF. The CDR3 DNA reads TGCGCCAGCAGCTTGGCCGGTCCTACAGTGGGCACTGAAGCTTTCTTT.

The rearrangement links TRBV9 to TRBJ1-2; D perhaps matches TRBD1 (5 bases). Trimming left V 4 bases short and J 2 bases short, with 15 bases between. This CDR3 has 15 amino acids. Per the germline V gene, CDR1 is SGDLS and CDR2 is YYNGEE. The CDR3 loop is CASSPAATANYGYTF. The CDR3 nucleotides are TGTGCCAGCAGCCCCGCTGCGACAGCGAACTATGGCTACACCTTC.

Only one count was recorded for this clone. The chain joins TRBV6-5 to TRBJ2-7; 12 bases are a match to TRBD2. V shed 6 bases and J 6 bases; nucleotides not matched to a gene: 9. Germline CDR1 and CDR2: MNHEY and SVGAGI. The CDR3 covers 15 residues. The CDR3 protein is CASSLTSGGPREQYF. CDR3 DNA: TGTGCCAGCAGCCTTACTAGCGGGGGGCCTCGCGAGCAGTACTTC.

J is TRBJ1-5 and V is TRBV2; the D gene is possibly TRBD1 (5 bases). CDR3 length: 16 amino acids. Germline V CDR1 and CDR2: SNHLY, FYNNEI. The V end lost 5 bases, the J end lost 1 base, and 15 bases lay between the germline ends. In nucleotides, the CDR3 is TGTGCCAGCAGTCTAGTGGCGGGGCCGAGCAATCAGCCCCAGCATTTT. It encodes CASSLVAGPSNQPQHF.

As to this clone: This sample includes further DNA sequences coding for the same CDR3. This chain joins TRBV4-1 and TRBJ1-5, with D perhaps matching TRBD1 (6 bases). CDR1 is MGHRA and CDR2 is YSYEKL in the germline V gene. Deletions cut 1 base from V and 1 base from J, with 8 bases between. The CDR3 length is 15 residues. The CDR3 sequence: CASSQGQGSNQPQHF. DNA of the CDR3: TGCGCCAGCAGCCAAGGGCAGGGGAGCAATCAGCCCCAGCATTTT.

V is TRBV6-5 and J is TRBJ2-3; 9 bases match TRBD2. The CDR3 is 15 residues long. Trimming cost V 6 bases and J 1 base; bases outside gene matches: 5. CDR1 and CDR2 from the germline V gene are MNHEY and SVGAGI. CDR3 coding DNA: TGTGCCAGCAGGTTAGCGGGGGCCGGCACAGATACGCAGTATTTT. Residues: CASRLAGAGTDTQYF.